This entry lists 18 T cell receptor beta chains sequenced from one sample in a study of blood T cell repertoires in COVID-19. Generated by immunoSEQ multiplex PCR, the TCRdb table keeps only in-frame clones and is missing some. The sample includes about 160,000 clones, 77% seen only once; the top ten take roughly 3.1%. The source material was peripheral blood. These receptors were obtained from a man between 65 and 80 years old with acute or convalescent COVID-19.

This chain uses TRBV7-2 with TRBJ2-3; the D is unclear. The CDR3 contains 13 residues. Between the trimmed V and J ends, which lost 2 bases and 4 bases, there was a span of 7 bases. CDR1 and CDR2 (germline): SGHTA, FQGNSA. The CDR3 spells CASSLYLSDTQYF. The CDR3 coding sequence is TGTGCCAGCAGCTTATATCTCTCAGATACGCAGTATTTT.

CDR3 loop: CATTKSGSGYNEQFF. The DNA for the CDR3 is TGTGCCACCACCAAGAGCGGGAGTGGGTACAATGAGCAGTTCTTC. The chain employs TRBV15 and TRBJ2-1, with 8 bases lining up with TRBD2. From germline, CDR1 is LNHNV and CDR2 YYDKDF (reference sequence). Trimming removed 7 bases from V and 4 bases from J; junction bases left unmatched: 9. This CDR3 comprises 15 residues.

The DNA for the CDR3 is TGTGCCAGCAGCTTAGAACAGCAAGAGACCCAGTACTTC. Translated: CASSLEQQETQYF. The chain carries TRBV7-2 and TRBJ2-5; D is unclear. The CDR3 is 13 residues long. Germline V gene data show CDR1 as SGHTA and CDR2 as FQGNSA. The V and J ends lost 1 base and 2 bases respectively, with 5 bases between them.

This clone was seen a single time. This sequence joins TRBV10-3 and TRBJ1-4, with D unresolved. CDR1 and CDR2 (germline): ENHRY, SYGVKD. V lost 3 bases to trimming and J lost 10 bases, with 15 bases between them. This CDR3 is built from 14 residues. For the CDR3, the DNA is TGTGCCATCAGTGAACAGCCAATACAAGGAAAACTGTTTTTT. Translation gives CAISEQPIQGKLFF.

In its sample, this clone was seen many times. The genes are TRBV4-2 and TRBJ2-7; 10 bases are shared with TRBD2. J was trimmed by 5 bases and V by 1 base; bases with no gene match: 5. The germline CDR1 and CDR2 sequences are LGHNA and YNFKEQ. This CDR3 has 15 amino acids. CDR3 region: CASSQVLAGANEQYF. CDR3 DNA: TGTGCCAGCAGCCAAGTGCTAGCGGGAGCAAACGAGCAGTACTTC.

The CDR3 nucleotides are TGTGCTAGTGGATCCGGGGCGAACACCGGGGAGCTGTTTTTT. It encodes CASGSGANTGELFF. The gene calls are TRBV12-5 and TRBJ2-2; tentatively, D is TRBD2 (5 bases). The V gene's germline CDR1 is LGHNT and CDR2 FRNRAP. The germline V and J ends were trimmed by 6 bases and 0 bases, with 8 bases remaining between them. This CDR3 is built from 14 residues.

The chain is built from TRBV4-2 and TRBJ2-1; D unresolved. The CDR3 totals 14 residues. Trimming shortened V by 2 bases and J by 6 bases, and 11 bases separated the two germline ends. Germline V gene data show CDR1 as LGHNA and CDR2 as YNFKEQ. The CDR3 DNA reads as TGTGCCAGCAGCCAAAGCTCAGCGCCCAATGAGCAGTTCTTC. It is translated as CASSQSSAPNEQFF.

The CDR3 region is CAISRSENYNEQFF. CDR3 in DNA: TGTGCCATCAGTCGGAGTGAAAACTACAATGAGCAGTTCTTC. The chain recombines TRBV10-3 with TRBJ2-1, with D uncertain. Germline values: CDR1 ENHRY, CDR2 SYGVKD. V lost 5 bases and J lost 3, with 11 bases in between. There are 14 residues in the CDR3.

CDR3 in amino acids: CATSEQSSTDTQYF. The CDR3, as DNA: TGTGCCACCAGTGAACAATCGAGCACAGATACGCAGTATTTT. The rearrangement uses TRBV24-1 and TRBJ2-3; D unclear. Trimming shortened V by 4 bases and J by 0 bases, and 7 bases separated the two germline ends. CDR3 length equals 14 residues. The germline gives CDR1 KGHDR, CDR2 SFDVKD.

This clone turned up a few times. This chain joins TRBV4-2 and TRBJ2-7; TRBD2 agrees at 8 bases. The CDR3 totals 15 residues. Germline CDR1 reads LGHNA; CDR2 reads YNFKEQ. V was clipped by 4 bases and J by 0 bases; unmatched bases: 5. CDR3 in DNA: TGTGCCAGCAGCCTGACTAGCGATGACTCCTACGAGCAGTACTTC. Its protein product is CASSLTSDDSYEQYF.

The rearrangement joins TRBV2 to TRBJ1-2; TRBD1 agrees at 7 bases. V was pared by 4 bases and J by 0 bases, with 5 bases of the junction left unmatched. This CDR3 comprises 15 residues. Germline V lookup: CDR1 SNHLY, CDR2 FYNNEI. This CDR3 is CASSVRTGTNYGYTF. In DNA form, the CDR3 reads TGTGCCAGCAGTGTACGGACAGGTACTAACTATGGCTACACCTTC.

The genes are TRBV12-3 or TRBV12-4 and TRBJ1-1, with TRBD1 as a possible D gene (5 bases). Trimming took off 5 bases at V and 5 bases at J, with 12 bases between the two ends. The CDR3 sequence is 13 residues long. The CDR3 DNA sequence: TGTGCCAGCAGTCCCGACAGTCAGACTGAAGCTTTCTTT. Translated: CASSPDSQTEAFF.

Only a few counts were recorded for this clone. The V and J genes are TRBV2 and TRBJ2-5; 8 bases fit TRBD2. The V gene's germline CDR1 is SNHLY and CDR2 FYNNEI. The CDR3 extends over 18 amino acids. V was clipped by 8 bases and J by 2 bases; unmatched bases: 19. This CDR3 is CASLRRARPGGRQETQYF. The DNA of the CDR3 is TGTGCCAGCTTGCGAAGGGCCCGTCCGGGGGGGCGTCAAGAGACCCAGTACTTC.

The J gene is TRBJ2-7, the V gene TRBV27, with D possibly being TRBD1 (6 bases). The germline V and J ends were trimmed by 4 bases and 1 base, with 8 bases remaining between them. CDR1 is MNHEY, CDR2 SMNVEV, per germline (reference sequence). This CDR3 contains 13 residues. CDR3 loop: CASSSQGSYEQYF. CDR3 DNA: TGTGCCAGCAGTTCCCAGGGGTCCTACGAGCAGTACTTC.

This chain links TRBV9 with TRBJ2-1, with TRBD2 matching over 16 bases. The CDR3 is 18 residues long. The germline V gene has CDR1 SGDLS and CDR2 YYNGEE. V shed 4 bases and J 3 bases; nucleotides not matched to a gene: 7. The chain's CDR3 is CASSPPGLAGGGYNEQFF. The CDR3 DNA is TGTGCCAGCAGCCCACCGGGACTAGCGGGAGGGGGCTACAATGAGCAGTTCTTC.

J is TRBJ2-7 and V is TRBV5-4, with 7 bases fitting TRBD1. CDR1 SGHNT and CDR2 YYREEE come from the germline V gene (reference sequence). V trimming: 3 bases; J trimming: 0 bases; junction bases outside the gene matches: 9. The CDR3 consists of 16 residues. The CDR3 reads CASSSPGTDRSYEQYF. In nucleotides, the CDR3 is TGTGCCAGCAGCTCACCCGGGACAGACCGCTCCTACGAGCAGTACTTC.

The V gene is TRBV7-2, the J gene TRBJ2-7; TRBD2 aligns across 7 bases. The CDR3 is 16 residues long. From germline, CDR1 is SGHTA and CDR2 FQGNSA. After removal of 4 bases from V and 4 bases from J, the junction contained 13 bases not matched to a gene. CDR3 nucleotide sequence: TGTGCCAGCAGCTCCTTGGGGGGAGGGCCCTCATACGAGCAGTACTTC. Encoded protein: CASSSLGGGPSYEQYF.

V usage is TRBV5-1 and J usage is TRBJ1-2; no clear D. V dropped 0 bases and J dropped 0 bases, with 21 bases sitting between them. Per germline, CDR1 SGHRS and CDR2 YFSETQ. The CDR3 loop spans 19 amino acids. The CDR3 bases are TGCGCCAGCAGCTTGGCCTCTACAGTACATCACCCAGCTAACTATGGCTACACCTTC. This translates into CASSLASTVHHPANYGYTF. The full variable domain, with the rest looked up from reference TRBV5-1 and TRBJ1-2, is KAGVTQTPRYLIKTRGQQVTLSCSPISGHRSVSWYQQTPGQGLQFLFEYFSETQRNKGNFPGRFSGRQFSNSRSEMNVSTLELGDSALYLCASSLASTVHHPANYGYTFGSGTRLTVV.